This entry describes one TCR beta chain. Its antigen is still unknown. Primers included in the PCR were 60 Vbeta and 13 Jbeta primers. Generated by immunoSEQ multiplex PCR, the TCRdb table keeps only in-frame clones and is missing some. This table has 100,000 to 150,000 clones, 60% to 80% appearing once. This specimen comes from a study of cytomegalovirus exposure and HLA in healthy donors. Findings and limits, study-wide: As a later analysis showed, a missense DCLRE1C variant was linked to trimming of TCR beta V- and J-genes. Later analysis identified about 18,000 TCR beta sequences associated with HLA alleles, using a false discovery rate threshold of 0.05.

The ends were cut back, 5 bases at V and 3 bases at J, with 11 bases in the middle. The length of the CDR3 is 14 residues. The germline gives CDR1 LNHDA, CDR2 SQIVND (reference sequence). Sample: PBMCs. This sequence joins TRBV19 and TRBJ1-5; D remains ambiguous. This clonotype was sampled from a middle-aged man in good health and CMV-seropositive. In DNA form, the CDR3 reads TGTGCCAGTAGTGGAGGGTTTCCCAATCAGCCCCAGCATTTT. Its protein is CASSGGFPNQPQHF.